This TCR beta chain was profiled in a study of cytomegalovirus exposure and HLA in healthy donors. On the study more broadly: The same platform was used for the roughly 120 validation repertoires and the roughly 680 first-cohort repertoires, a later analysis reported.

Overall study results and limits: It was reportedly the case that the classifier diagnosed cytomegalovirus status with high specificity and sensitivity. TCR beta chains numbering under 200 were designated cytomegalovirus-associated.

The approximately 120-subject validation cohort, separate from the approximately 670-subject first cohort, included the donors. Remarks on this clone: Its specificity is unknown.

Profiled with immunoSEQ multiplex PCR; TCRdb holds only in-frame clones, not every one. The sample contains 250,000 to 400,000 clones, 88% of which appear only once. The CDR3 has 13 residues. V was shortened by 0 bases and J by 7 bases, with 9 bases between the two germline ends. Per germline, CDR1 LNHNV and CDR2 YYDKDF (reference sequence). The sequenced sample was PBMCs. The chain has TRBV15 and TRBJ1-2, with D possibly being TRBD1 (5 bases). The TCR originated in a man under 40 in good health and CMV-seronegative. CDR3 sequence (DNA): TGTGCCACCAGCAGAGACAGGGTAACTGGCTACACCTTC. Encoded protein: CATSRDRVTGYTF. The variable domain in full, with the rest retrieved from reference TRBV15 and TRBJ1-2, is DAMVIQNPRYQVTQFGKPVTLSCSQTLNHNVMYWYQQKSSQAPKLLFHYYDKDFNNEADTPDNFQSRRPNTSFCFLDIRSPGLGDTAMYLCATSRDRVTGYTFGSGTRLTVV.